Presented here are 8 T cell receptor beta chains from one specimen sequenced in a study of blood T cell repertoires in COVID-19. The protocol was immunoSEQ multiplex PCR, while the TCRdb copy is restricted to in-frame clones and leaves out a portion. The data hold 200,000 or so clones, with roughly 90% observed a single time. Sequenced: peripheral blood. The receptor source for this set is a woman in her seventies with acute or convalescent COVID-19.

The V call is TRBV6-4, the J call TRBJ2-1; 8 positions match TRBD2. CDR1 and CDR2 (germline): MRHNA, SNTAGT. The CDR3 sequence is 16 residues long. V trimming: 3 bases; J trimming: 8 bases; junction bases outside the gene matches: 12. In DNA form, the CDR3 reads TGTGCCAGCAGTGAACCAGCGGGAGCTACTGTCGATGAGCAGTTCTTC. Protein sequence: CASSEPAGATVDEQFF.

This chain connects TRBV10-1 to TRBJ1-6, with D perhaps TRBD1 (5 bases). Trimming cost V 4 bases and J 7 bases, with 11 bases left between them. Germline-derived CDR1 and CDR2 are WNHNN and SYGVQD (reference sequence). CDR3 length equals 14 residues. CDR3 loop: CASSGQPSNSPLHF. CDR3 in DNA: TGCGCCAGCAGTGGACAGCCCTCAAATTCACCCCTCCACTTT.

The chain couples TRBV16 to TRBJ1-1, with no clear D. The CDR3 sequence is 15 residues long. Germline CDR1 KGHSY, CDR2 FQNENV. With 0 bases removed from V and 0 bases from J, the gap between germline ends came to 8 bases. The CDR3 region has the DNA TGTGCCAGCAGCCAATCTCCAGGCATGAACACTGAAGCTTTCTTT. Translating gives CASSQSPGMNTEAFF.

This clone has only one observation. J is TRBJ2-3 and V is TRBV7-2; tentatively, D is TRBD2 (6 bases). The CDR3 loop spans 16 amino acids. V was clipped by 6 bases and J by 0 bases, with 16 bases between them. CDR1 and CDR2 (germline): SGHTA, FQGNSA. In DNA, the CDR3 is TGTGCCAGCAGTCCCCTCGGGAGTACTAGCACAGATACGCAGTATTTT. It encodes CASSPLGSTSTDTQYF.

The V call is TRBV18, the J call TRBJ1-1, with D unclear. The CDR3 runs to 13 residues. Trimming shortened V by 3 bases and J by 1 base, and 6 bases separated the two germline ends. CDR1 and CDR2 from the germline V gene are KGHSH and LQKENI. Here the CDR3 DNA reads TGTGCCAGCTCACCGATAGAGAACACTGAAGCTTTCTTT. It encodes CASSPIENTEAFF.

The chain recombines TRBV5-1 with TRBJ2-5; 8 nucleotides agree with TRBD2. V trimming: 4 bases; J trimming: 1 base; junction bases outside the gene matches: 6. This CDR3 is 15 amino acids long. CDR1 SGHRS and CDR2 YFSETQ come from the germline V gene. In DNA form, the CDR3 reads TGCGCCAGCAGCGCCTCAACTAGCGGCCAAGAGACCCAGTACTTC. This encodes CASSASTSGQETQYF.

V is TRBV10-3 and J is TRBJ2-1; TRBD2 matches at 7 bases. The V gene's germline CDR1 is ENHRY and CDR2 SYGVKD. After removal of 6 bases from V and 3 bases from J, the junction contained 8 bases not matched to a gene. The CDR3 has 15 amino acids. The CDR3 DNA sequence: TGTGCCATCAGGTCGGAACTAGCGCACTACAATGAGCAGTTCTTC. It translates to CAIRSELAHYNEQFF.

This chain uses TRBV7-2 with TRBJ2-1; 9 bases fit TRBD2. The CDR3 length is 15 residues. The germline CDR1 and CDR2 sequences are SGHTA and FQGNSA. Unmatched junction bases numbered 5, after V lost 1 base and J lost 7 bases. CDR3 nucleotide sequence: TGTGCCAGCAGCTTAGGAGCGGGAGGTTCAAATGAGCAGTTCTTC. It yields the protein CASSLGAGGSNEQFF. Filled out from reference TRBV7-2 and TRBJ2-1, the complete variable domain reads GAGVSQSPSNKVTEKGKDVELRCDPISGHTALYWYRQSLGQGLEFLIYFQGNSAPDKSGLPSDRFSAERTGGSVSTLTIQRTQQEDSAVYLCASSLGAGGSNEQFFGPGTRLTVL.